The 8 T cell receptor beta chains presented below share a single source sample, sequenced in a study of regulatory T cells in long-lasting Graves disease. Time point noted: newly diagnosed GD, antithyroid drugs for less than 3 months. Extracted PBMC RNA gave rise to the TCR library. Sequencing libraries for TCR beta were prepared with iRepertoire HTBI primers and Arm-PCR of CDR3 regions. Via MiXCR, TCRdb re-called the multiplex PCR reads, giving one row per CDR3 protein. This table holds 400,000 to 550,000 distinct CDR3 sequences, 16% found once. The same data also contributed to another study, on T cells in Graves' hyperthyroidism and ophthalmopathy.

The specimen comprised peripheral blood mononuclear cells (PBMCs), sampled at new diagnosis, from a patient treated with antithyroid drugs. The origin of the receptors is a woman aged 25 to 39 with Graves disease.

This clonotype was recorded at least ten times. The V gene is TRBV28, the J gene TRBJ2-7, with D possibly being TRBD2 (5 bases). The V gene's germline CDR1 is MDHEN and CDR2 SYDVKM. V lost 4 bases to trimming and J lost 6 bases, with 25 bases between them. The CDR3 length is 17 residues. The DNA for the CDR3 is TGTGCCAGCAGTTCCCCGGGGAGTCTACACCTTTTTGGCGAGCAGTACTTC. It translates to CASSSPGSLHLFGEQYF.

Details on this clonotype: The conserved phenylalanine or tryptophan is not found at the CDR3 terminus, so this likely reflects a read error. As DNA, the CDR3 is TGTGCCAGCAGCACTTACTACGAGCAGTACTCC. Encoded protein: CASSTYYEQYS. This rearrangement joins TRBV25-1 to TRBJ2-7; D is unclear. Trimming shortened V by 6 bases and J by 3 bases, and 6 bases separated the two germline ends. The CDR3 extends over 11 amino acids. In germline, CDR1 is MGHDK, CDR2 SYGVNS.

The chain couples TRBV29-1 to TRBJ2-5; TRBD1 agrees at 8 bases. There are 12 residues in the CDR3. The junction had 5 bases not matched to a gene; V was cut back by 6 bases and J by 5 bases. Germline V gene data show CDR1 as SQVTM and CDR2 as ANQGSEA. This chain's CDR3 is CSVRQGRETQYF. Written as DNA, the CDR3 is TGCAGCGTCCGACAGGGGCGGGAGACCCAGTACTTC.

This clonotype was detected a few times. This may stem from a read error, because a much larger clone lies one nucleotide away. This rearrangement joins TRBV7-3 to TRBJ2-1; D gene unclear. The V end was cut by 1 base, the J end by 0 bases, with 7 bases between. The germline V gene has CDR1 SGHTA and CDR2 FQGTGA. The CDR3 length is 15 residues. For the CDR3, the DNA is TGTGCCAGCAGCTTAAGCGGACCCTCCTACAATGAGCAGTTCTTC. Residues: CASSLSGPSYNEQFF.

CDR3 nucleotide sequence: TGTGCCAGCAGCCTAAGGGGGGTAGCGGGAGGTCGGGAGCAGTACTTC. Its protein product is CASSLRGVAGGREQYF. The V call is TRBV7-2, the J call TRBJ2-7; TRBD2 agrees at 10 bases. J lost 7 bases, V lost 5 bases, and 14 bases had no gene match. This CDR3 is built from 16 residues. Germline CDR1 and CDR2: SGHTA and FQGNSA.

The table lists this clonotype with many counts. This chain uses TRBV5-6 with TRBJ1-2; no firm D call. CDR1 and CDR2 (germline): SGHDT, YYEEEE. V gave up 0 bases and J gave up 4 bases, with 7 bases separating them. This CDR3 has 13 residues. DNA of the CDR3: TGTGCCAGCAGCTTGGGAGTTCCCTATGGCTACACCTTC. It is translated as CASSLGVPYGYTF. Complete variable domain (other parts from reference TRBV5-6 and TRBJ1-2): DAGVTQSPTHLIKTRGQQVTLRCSPKSGHDTVSWYQQALGQGPQFIFQYYEEEERQRGNFPDRFSGHQFPNYSSELNVNALLLGDSALYLCASSLGVPYGYTFGSGTRLTVV.

This clonotype was observed many times. This sequence joins TRBV29-1 and TRBJ2-1, with D possibly TRBD2 on 7 matching bases. Trimming pared 3 bases from V and 8 bases from J, leaving 20 bases between. This CDR3 has 15 residues. The V gene's germline CDR1 is SQVTM and CDR2 ANQGSEA. CDR3 coding DNA: TGCAGCGTTGAGAATAGGGGGAGGGCCCTGGATGAGCAGTTCTTC. Protein sequence: CSVENRGRALDEQFF.

This clonotype was detected ten times or more. This chain links TRBV6-5 with TRBJ2-3; TRBD2 aligns across 10 bases. The CDR3 loop spans 18 amino acids. Trimming at V came to 0 bases and at J to 5 bases, leaving 11 bases not matched to a gene. Germline lookup yields CDR1 MNHEY and CDR2 SVGAGI. This CDR3 reads CASSYSMWTSGLQDTQYF. DNA for the CDR3: TGTGCCAGCAGTTACTCGATGTGGACTAGCGGCCTCCAAGATACGCAGTATTTT.